Below, one T cell receptor (beta chain) is given with its context. Its antigen is not identified. This sample is drawn from a study of cytomegalovirus exposure and HLA in healthy donors. General observations from the study: In a later analysis, TCR beta V- and J-gene trimming showed a link to a missense DCLRE1C variant. An analysis done earlier found most TCR beta V segments productive about 90% or about 30% of the time. A later analysis found common viral pathogens apparently linked to several of the most significant clusters. Beyond CMV serostatus, there was no information to go on about immune exposure.

Both 60 Vbeta primers and 13 Jbeta primers went into the PCR. The method was immunoSEQ multiplex PCR; TCRdb's version includes in-frame clones alone and lacks a portion of them. This table has 140,000 to 150,000 clones, 65% to 80% appearing once. CDR3 size: 17 residues. Germline V gives CDR1 MNHEY, CDR2 SMNVEV (reference sequence). The V gene end was trimmed by 6 bases and the J gene end by 5 bases; junction bases not matched to a gene: 14. The receptor comes from a male donor in good health and CMV-seronegative. The chain employs TRBV27 and TRBJ2-3, with 10 bases that match TRBD2. The sequencing input was PBMCs. CDR3 amino acids: CASSLNEGLAGVDTQYF. The CDR3 coding sequence is TGTGCCAGCAGCCTAAATGAGGGGCTAGCGGGGGTAGATACGCAGTATTTT.